This TCR beta chain emerged from a study of tumor-infiltrating lymphocytes in primary liver carcinoma. From roughly 20-30 mg of unsorted bulk tissue, DNA and RNA were co-extracted together. Constant-region priming of around 500 ng total RNA yielded TCR beta cDNA. What produced the TCR beta libraries was three nested multiplex PCR rounds using slightly modified ARM-PCR. PCR rounds one and two used TRBV1-TRBV30 forward primers with a C-beta reverse primer for 9 to 10 cycles each. TCRdb re-called the multiplex PCR reads through MiXCR, storing one row per CDR3 protein. The repertoire holds about 99,000 distinct CDR3 sequences, with over 55% as singletons. Germline V gives CDR1 SGHAT, CDR2 FQDESV (reference sequence). This CDR3 region has 15 residues. In regard to this clonotype: Relative to the germline gene, one junction end is altered; a read error may explain this.

This receptor was identified in a woman aged 60-75 years with primary liver carcinoma and hepatitis B virus infection. This chain connects TRBV11-1 to TRBJ2-7; the match to TRBD1 covers 7 bases. Judging by the DNA end, TRBJ2-1 fits better; the J call may be wrong. The sequenced sample consisted of liver tumor tissue from sampling region 5. Subset noted: tumor region T5, tumor centre. The CDR3 region has the DNA TGTGCCGGCAGCCCCGCTCTCGACAGGGTTTGTGAGCAGTTCTTC. This gives the protein CAGSPALDRVCEQFF.